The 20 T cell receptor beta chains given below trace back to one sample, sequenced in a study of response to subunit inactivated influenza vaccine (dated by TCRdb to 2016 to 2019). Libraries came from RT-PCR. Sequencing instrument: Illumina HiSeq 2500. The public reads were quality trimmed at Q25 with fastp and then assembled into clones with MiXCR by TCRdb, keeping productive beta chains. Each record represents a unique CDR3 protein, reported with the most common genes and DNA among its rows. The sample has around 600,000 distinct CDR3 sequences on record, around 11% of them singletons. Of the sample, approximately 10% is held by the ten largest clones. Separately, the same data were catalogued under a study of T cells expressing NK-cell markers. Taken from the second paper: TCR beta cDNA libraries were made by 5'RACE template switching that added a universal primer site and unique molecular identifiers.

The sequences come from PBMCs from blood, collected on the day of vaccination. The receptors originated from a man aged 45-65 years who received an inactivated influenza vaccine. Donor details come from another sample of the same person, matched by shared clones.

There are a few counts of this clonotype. The CDR3 bases are TGTGCCAGTAGCAGAGAGGGACAGGGATACAATGAGCAGTTCTTC. Encoded protein: CASSREGQGYNEQFF. The chain is built from TRBV19 and TRBJ2-1; TRBD1 aligns across 9 bases. CDR1 is LNHDA, CDR2 SQIVND, per germline (reference sequence). The length of the CDR3 is 15 residues. The V and J ends lost 6 bases and 4 bases, in that order; junction bases with no gene match: 7.

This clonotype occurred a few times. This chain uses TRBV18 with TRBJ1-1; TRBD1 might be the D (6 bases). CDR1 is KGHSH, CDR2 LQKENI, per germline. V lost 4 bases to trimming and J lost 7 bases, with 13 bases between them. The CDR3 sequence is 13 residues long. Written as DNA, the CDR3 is TGTGCCAGCTCACGGGACCCGGACAGTGAAGCTTTCTTT. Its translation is CASSRDPDSEAFF.

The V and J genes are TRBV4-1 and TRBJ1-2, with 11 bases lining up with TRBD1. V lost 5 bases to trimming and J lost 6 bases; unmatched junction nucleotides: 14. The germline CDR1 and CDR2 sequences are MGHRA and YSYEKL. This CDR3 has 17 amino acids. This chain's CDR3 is CASSDALRGQGANGYTF. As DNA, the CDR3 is TGCGCCAGCAGCGACGCCCTCCGTGGACAGGGGGCTAATGGCTACACCTTC.

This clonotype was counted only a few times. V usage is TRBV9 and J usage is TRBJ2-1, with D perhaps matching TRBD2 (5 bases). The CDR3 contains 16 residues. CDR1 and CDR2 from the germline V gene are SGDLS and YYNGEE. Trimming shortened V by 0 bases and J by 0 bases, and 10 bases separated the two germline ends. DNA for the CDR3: TGTGCCAGCAGCGTAGGAGCGGAAAGCTCCTACAATGAGCAGTTCTTC. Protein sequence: CASSVGAESSYNEQFF.

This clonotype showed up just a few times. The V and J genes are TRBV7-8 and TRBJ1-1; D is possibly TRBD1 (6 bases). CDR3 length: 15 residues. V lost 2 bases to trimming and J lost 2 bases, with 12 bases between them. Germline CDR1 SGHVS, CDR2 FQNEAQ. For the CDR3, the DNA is TGTGCCAGCAGCTTAAAGTGGACAGCAAACACTGAAGCTTTCTTT. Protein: CASSLKWTANTEAFF.

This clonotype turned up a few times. The CDR3 DNA sequence: TGTGCCAGCTCACCCCTGGCAGGGGAAGATACGCAGTATTTT. Protein sequence: CASSPLAGEDTQYF. The chain has TRBV18 and TRBJ2-3; the D gene is possibly TRBD1 (6 bases). Germline-derived CDR1 and CDR2 are KGHSH and LQKENI. V shed 3 bases and J shed 5 bases, with 12 bases lying between them. The CDR3 sequence is 14 residues long.

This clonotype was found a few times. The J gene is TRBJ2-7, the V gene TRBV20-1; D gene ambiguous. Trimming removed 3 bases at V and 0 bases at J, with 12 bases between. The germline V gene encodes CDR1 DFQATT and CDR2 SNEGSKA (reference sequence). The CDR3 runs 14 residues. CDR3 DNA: TGCAGTGCTAGTCTCCCGTTACTCTCCTACGAGCAGTACTTC. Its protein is CSASLPLLSYEQYF.

The CDR3 DNA sequence: TGTGCCAGCAGCCCCCCGGGTGGGACAGGGGACTACAATGAGCAGTTCTTC. This gives the protein CASSPPGGTGDYNEQFF. The chain links TRBV5-6 to TRBJ2-1, with 10 bases matching TRBD1. The junction had 10 bases not matched to a gene; V was cut back by 4 bases and J by 3 bases. CDR3 size: 17 residues. Germline values: CDR1 SGHDT, CDR2 YYEEEE.

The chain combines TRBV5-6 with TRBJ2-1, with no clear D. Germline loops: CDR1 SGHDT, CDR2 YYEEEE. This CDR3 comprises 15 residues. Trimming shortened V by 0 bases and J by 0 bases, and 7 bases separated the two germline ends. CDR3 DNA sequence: TGTGCCAGCAGCTTGGTAGGGTACTCCTACAATGAGCAGTTCTTC. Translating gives CASSLVGYSYNEQFF.

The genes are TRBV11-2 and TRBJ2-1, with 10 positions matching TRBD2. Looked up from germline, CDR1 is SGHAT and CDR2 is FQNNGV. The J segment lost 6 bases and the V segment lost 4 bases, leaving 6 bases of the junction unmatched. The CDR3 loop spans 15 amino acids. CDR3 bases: TGTGCCAGCAGCTATCTAGCGGGAGAAAGCAATGAGCAGTTCTTC. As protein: CASSYLAGESNEQFF.

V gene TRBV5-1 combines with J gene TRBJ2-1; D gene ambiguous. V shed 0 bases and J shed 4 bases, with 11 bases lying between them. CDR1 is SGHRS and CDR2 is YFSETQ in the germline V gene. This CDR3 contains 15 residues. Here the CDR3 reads CASSLGFGPYNEQFF. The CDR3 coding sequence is TGCGCCAGCAGCTTGGGGTTTGGTCCGTACAATGAGCAGTTCTTC.

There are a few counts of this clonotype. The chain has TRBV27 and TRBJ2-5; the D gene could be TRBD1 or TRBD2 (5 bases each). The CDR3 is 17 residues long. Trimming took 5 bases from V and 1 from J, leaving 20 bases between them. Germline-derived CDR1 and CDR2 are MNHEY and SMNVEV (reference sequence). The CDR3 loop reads CASSRSGDGGIQETQYF. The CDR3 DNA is TGTGCCAGCAGTCGATCCGGGGACGGCGGCATCCAAGAGACCCAGTACTTC.

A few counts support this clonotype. This CDR3 reads CASRLGVSATGEQYF. The CDR3 region has the DNA TGTGCCAGCAGACTCGGGGTGTCTGCAACGGGGGAGCAGTACTTC. This chain connects TRBV2 to TRBJ2-7, with a possible D match to TRBD2 (5 bases). Germline V lookup: CDR1 SNHLY, CDR2 FYNNEI. V dropped 6 bases and J dropped 7 bases, with 22 bases sitting between them. The CDR3 covers 15 residues.

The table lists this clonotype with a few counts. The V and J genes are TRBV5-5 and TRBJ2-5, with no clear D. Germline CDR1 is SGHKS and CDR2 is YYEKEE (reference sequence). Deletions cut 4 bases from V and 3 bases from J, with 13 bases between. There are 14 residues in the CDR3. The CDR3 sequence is CASSQRHYEETQYF. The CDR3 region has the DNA TGTGCCAGCAGCCAAAGACACTACGAAGAGACCCAGTACTTC.

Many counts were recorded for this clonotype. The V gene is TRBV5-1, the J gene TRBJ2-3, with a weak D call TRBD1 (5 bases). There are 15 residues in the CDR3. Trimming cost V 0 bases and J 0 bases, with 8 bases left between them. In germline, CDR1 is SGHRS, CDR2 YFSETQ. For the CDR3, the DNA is TGCGCCAGCAGCTTGGAACAGGTTAGCACAGATACGCAGTATTTT. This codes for CASSLEQVSTDTQYF.

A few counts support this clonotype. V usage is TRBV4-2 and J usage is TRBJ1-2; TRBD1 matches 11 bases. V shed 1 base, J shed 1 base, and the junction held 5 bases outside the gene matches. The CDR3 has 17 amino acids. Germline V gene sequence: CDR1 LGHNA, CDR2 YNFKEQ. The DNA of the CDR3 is TGTGCCAGCAGCCAAGCGGGACAGGGGGGGATTAACTATGGCTACACCTTC. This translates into CASSQAGQGGINYGYTF.

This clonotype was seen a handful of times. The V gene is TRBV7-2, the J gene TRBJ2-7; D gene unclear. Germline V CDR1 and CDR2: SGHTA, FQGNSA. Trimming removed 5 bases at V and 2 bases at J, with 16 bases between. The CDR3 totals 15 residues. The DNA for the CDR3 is TGTGCCAGCAGCCCTACACCGGGTGGCGCCTACGAGCAGTACTTC. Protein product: CASSPTPGGAYEQYF.

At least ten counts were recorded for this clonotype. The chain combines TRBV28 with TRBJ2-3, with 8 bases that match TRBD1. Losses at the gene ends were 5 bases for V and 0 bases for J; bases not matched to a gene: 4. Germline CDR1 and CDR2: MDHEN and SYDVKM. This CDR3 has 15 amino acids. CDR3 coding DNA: TGTGCCAGCAGTCACCGGACAGGGAGCACAGATACGCAGTATTTT. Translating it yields CASSHRTGSTDTQYF.

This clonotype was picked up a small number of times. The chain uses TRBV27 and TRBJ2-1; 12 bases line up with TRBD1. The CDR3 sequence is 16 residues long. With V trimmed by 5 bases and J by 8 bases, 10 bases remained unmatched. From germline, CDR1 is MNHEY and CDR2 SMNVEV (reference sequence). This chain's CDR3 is CASSLIPGQGAYEQFF. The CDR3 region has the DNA TGTGCCAGCAGTCTCATTCCGGGACAGGGGGCCTATGAGCAGTTCTTC.

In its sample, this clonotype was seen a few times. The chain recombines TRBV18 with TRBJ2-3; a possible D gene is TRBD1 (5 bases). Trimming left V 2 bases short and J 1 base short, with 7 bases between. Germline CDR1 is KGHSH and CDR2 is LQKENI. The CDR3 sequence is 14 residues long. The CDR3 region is CASSPKQGTDTQYF. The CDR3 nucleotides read TGTGCCAGCTCACCAAAACAGGGCACAGATACGCAGTATTTT.